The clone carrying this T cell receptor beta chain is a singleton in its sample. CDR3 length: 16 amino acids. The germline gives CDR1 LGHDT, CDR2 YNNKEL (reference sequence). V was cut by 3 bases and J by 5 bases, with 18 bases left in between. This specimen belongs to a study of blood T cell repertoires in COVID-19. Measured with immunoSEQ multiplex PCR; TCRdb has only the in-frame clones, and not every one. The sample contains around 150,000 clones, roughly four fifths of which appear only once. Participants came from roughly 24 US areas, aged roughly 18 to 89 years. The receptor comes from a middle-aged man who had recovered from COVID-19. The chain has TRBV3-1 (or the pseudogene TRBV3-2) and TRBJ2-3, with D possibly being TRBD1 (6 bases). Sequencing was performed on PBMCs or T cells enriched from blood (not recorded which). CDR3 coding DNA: TGTGCCAGCAGCCAGGGGGCCCCAGGAGTTGGAGATACGCAGTATTTT. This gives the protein CASSQGAPGVGDTQYF.